The subject of this entry is one T cell receptor (beta chain). The antigen is unknown. The PCR ran on 60 Vbeta and 13 Jbeta primers. The table came from immunoSEQ multiplex PCR; TCRdb's copy has only in-frame clones and leaves some out. The sample holds under 200,000 clones; more than 70% are singletons and the top ten take roughly 1.5%. The source of the sample is a study of cytomegalovirus exposure and HLA in healthy donors. The ends were cut back, 4 bases at V and 0 bases at J, with 6 bases in the middle. This CDR3 region has 13 residues. CDR1 and CDR2 (germline): SGDLS, YYNGEE. Study conclusions and caveats: In the analysis, some V segments, TRBV6-2 and TRBV6-3 included, were excluded as indistinguishable. TCR beta V- and J-gene trimming, according to a later analysis, was linked to a missense DCLRE1C variant. In most subjects, TCR beta sequences reportedly gave accurate predictions of HLA-A and HLA-B alleles. Most TCR sequences were seen very rarely across donors, but some public TCRs occurred in many.

This clonotype was sampled from a male donor in good health and CMV-seronegative. Material for sequencing was PBMCs. The chain links TRBV9 to TRBJ2-3; no firm D call. CDR3 protein: CASSPTSTDTQYF. CDR3 nucleotides: TGTGCCAGCAGCCCTACTAGCACAGATACGCAGTATTTT. Full variable domain (rest looked up from reference TRBV9 and TRBJ2-3): DSGVTQTPKHLITATGQRVTLRCSPRSGDLSVYWYQQSLDQGLQFLIQYYNGEERAKGNILERFSAQQFPDLHSELNLSSLELGDSALYFCASSPTSTDTQYFGPGTRLTVL.